Below, 32 T cell receptor beta chains from the same sample are listed, as sequenced in a study of blood T cell repertoires in COVID-19. Clones were sequenced by immunoSEQ multiplex PCR, and TCRdb holds only the in-frame ones, with some missing. The profile shows a few hundred thousand clones, about 88% of them singletons. The sample comprised PBMCs or T cells enriched from blood (not recorded which). The receptors stem from a woman aged 18-35 years who had been exposed to COVID-19.

The chain's CDR3 is CASSPHRTGGLEEQYF. The CDR3 region has the DNA TGCGCCAGCAGTCCTCATCGGACAGGGGGGTTGGAGGAGCAGTACTTC. The chain recombines TRBV23-1 with TRBJ2-7, with 10 nucleotides matching TRBD1. TRBV23-1 is identified as an open reading frame with a role that is uncertain. The CDR3 spans 16 residues. Trimming took 4 bases from V and 7 from J; bases not matched to a gene: 13.

The chain couples TRBV9 to TRBJ2-7, with 9 bases lining up with TRBD1. The CDR3 sequence is 15 residues long. Germline CDR1 SGDLS, CDR2 YYNGEE. Trimming took 3 bases from V and 0 from J; bases not matched to a gene: 4. CDR3 sequence: CASSGGQGSSYEQYF. Here the CDR3 DNA reads TGTGCCAGCAGCGGAGGACAGGGGAGCTCCTACGAGCAGTACTTC.

J is TRBJ2-3 and V is TRBV5-4; D may be TRBD2 (7 bases). This CDR3 has 16 amino acids. Trimming cost V 0 bases and J 5 bases, with 16 bases left between them. Germline V gives CDR1 SGHNT, CDR2 YYREEE (reference sequence). The CDR3 sequence: CASSLAGGGVKDTQYF. CDR3 bases: TGTGCCAGCAGCTTGGCGGGGGGCGGCGTGAAAGATACGCAGTATTTT.

The chain combines TRBV2 with TRBJ2-7; D is perhaps TRBD2 (5 bases). The germline V and J ends were trimmed by 7 bases and 4 bases, with 8 bases remaining between them. The CDR3 totals 11 residues. In germline, CDR1 is SNHLY, CDR2 FYNNEI. The chain's CDR3 is CASTPGYEQYF. The DNA for the CDR3 is TGTGCCAGCACCCCGGGGTACGAGCAGTACTTC.

V and J are TRBV29-1 and TRBJ2-2; TRBD2 aligns across 13 bases. The CDR3 contains 17 residues. Germline CDR1 is SQVTM and CDR2 is ANQGSEA. V gave up 6 bases and J gave up 0 bases; unmatched junction bases: 7. Here the CDR3 reads CSVGGTSGTPNTGELFF. The CDR3 DNA sequence: TGCAGCGTCGGCGGGACTAGCGGGACCCCGAACACCGGGGAGCTGTTTTTT.

Only a few counts were recorded for this clone. This sequence joins TRBV28 and TRBJ2-5; D gene ambiguous. The CDR3 spans 12 residues. V lost 6 bases to trimming and J lost 5 bases, with 10 bases between them. Looked up from germline, CDR1 is MDHEN and CDR2 is SYDVKM. The CDR3 bases are TGTGCCAGCAGCCCAATCTATGAGACCCAGTACTTC. Its translation is CASSPIYETQYF. Combining the CDR3 with reference TRBV28 and TRBJ2-5 gives the whole variable domain DVKVTQSSRYLVKRTGEKVFLECVQDMDHENMFWYRQDPGLGLRLIYFSYDVKMKEKGDIPEGYSVSREKKERFSLILESASTNQTSMYLCASSPIYETQYFGPGTRLLVL.

This clone was found once. The chain carries TRBV5-5 and TRBJ1-5; 7 bases align to TRBD1. The germline gives CDR1 SGHKS, CDR2 YYEKEE (reference sequence). J gave up 0 bases and V 3 bases, and 6 bases lay outside the gene matches. CDR3 length: 16 residues. The CDR3 region is CASSSEGGDSNQPQHF. CDR3 coding DNA: TGTGCCAGCAGCTCGGAAGGGGGCGATAGCAATCAGCCCCAGCATTTT.

The chain links TRBV7-2 to TRBJ2-3, with no clear D. The CDR3 sequence is 12 residues long. The V end was cut by 4 bases, the J end by 2 bases, with 4 bases between. CDR1 is SGHTA and CDR2 is FQGNSA in the germline V gene. The DNA for the CDR3 is TGTGCCAGCAGCTCCTACACAGATACGCAGTATTTT. Translation gives CASSSYTDTQYF.

This chain joins TRBV15 and TRBJ1-6; D is unresolved. The CDR3 covers 15 residues. From germline, CDR1 is LNHNV and CDR2 YYDKDF (reference sequence). Trimming removed 1 base at V and 5 bases at J, with 9 bases between. CDR3 residues: CATSRVTANNSPLHF. The CDR3 nucleotides are TGTGCCACCAGCAGAGTTACAGCAAATAATTCACCCCTCCACTTT.

This clone was observed once. The chain carries TRBV10-2 and TRBJ1-5, with D unclear. Trimming shortened V by 0 bases and J by 9 bases, and 9 bases separated the two germline ends. CDR3 size: 13 residues. The germline CDR1 and CDR2 sequences are WSHSY and SAAADI. The CDR3 spells CASSESESGPQHF. CDR3 nucleotide sequence: TGCGCCAGCAGTGAGTCAGAGAGTGGGCCCCAGCATTTT.

The chain couples TRBV28 to TRBJ1-6, with 8 bases lining up with TRBD1. V shed 5 bases and J 11 bases; nucleotides not matched to a gene: 2. This CDR3 comprises 12 residues. CDR1 and CDR2 from the germline V gene are MDHEN and SYDVKM. In nucleotides, the CDR3 is TGTGCCAGCAGTGGGGACAGGCCACCCCTCCACTTT. As protein: CASSGDRPPLHF.

V and J are TRBV27 and TRBJ2-7; 10 bases fit TRBD2. CDR3 size: 17 residues. Trimming cost V 7 bases and J 2 bases; bases outside gene matches: 14. The germline gives CDR1 MNHEY, CDR2 SMNVEV (reference sequence). The CDR3 loop reads CASNQSGRASITYEQYF. The CDR3 DNA reads TGTGCCAGCAACCAAAGCGGGAGGGCCAGCATAACCTACGAGCAGTACTTC.

The chain links TRBV5-1 to TRBJ2-2; D remains unclear. V lost 4 bases, J lost 2 bases, and 6 bases lay in between. The V gene's germline CDR1 is SGHRS and CDR2 YFSETQ. The CDR3 has 13 amino acids. CDR3 residues: CASSTYNTGELFF. The DNA for the CDR3 is TGCGCCAGCAGCACCTACAACACCGGGGAGCTGTTTTTT.

This chain joins TRBV7-2 and TRBJ1-3; no clear D gene. The germline V gene encodes CDR1 SGHTA and CDR2 FQGNSA. Trimming removed 4 bases at V and 0 bases at J, with 22 bases between. CDR3 length: 19 residues. The CDR3 DNA sequence: TGTGCCAGCAGCTCCCAACGCGACCGAAGGACTGGCTCTGGAAACACCATATATTTT. This translates into CASSSQRDRRTGSGNTIYF. Filled out from reference TRBV7-2 and TRBJ1-3, the complete variable domain reads GAGVSQSPSNKVTEKGKDVELRCDPISGHTALYWYRQSLGQGLEFLIYFQGNSAPDKSGLPSDRFSAERTGGSVSTLTIQRTQQEDSAVYLCASSSQRDRRTGSGNTIYFGEGSWLTVV.

The chain combines TRBV19 with TRBJ2-1; the D gene is possibly TRBD1 (6 bases). This CDR3 is 17 amino acids long. Per germline, CDR1 LNHDA and CDR2 SQIVND (reference sequence). Between the trimmed V and J ends, which lost 5 bases and 3 bases, there was a span of 20 bases. For the CDR3, the DNA is TGTGCCAGTAGTTCAACCGCGCGGACAGCTCTCTACAATGAGCAGTTCTTC. Protein product: CASSSTARTALYNEQFF. Full variable domain (rest looked up from reference TRBV19 and TRBJ2-1): DGGITQSPKYLFRKEGQNVTLSCEQNLNHDAMYWYRQDPGQGLRLIYYSQIVNDFQKGDIAEGYSVSREKKESFPLTVTSAQKNPTAFYLCASSSTARTALYNEQFFGPGTRLTVL.

The CDR3 coding sequence is TGTGCCAGCAGTGACGGACTAGCTGGCTACGAGCAGTACTTC. Encoded protein: CASSDGLAGYEQYF. The gene calls are TRBV6-1 and TRBJ2-7, with 8 bases that match TRBD2. The CDR3 has 14 residues. The germline V gene has CDR1 MNHNS and CDR2 SASEGT. The ends lost 3 bases at V and 3 bases at J; junction bases unmatched: 4.

The CDR3 bases are TGTGCCAGCAGTCCCCGGGGGCGGGGGTTCTCTGGAAACACCATATATTTT. Its translation is CASSPRGRGFSGNTIYF. The V and J genes are TRBV6-6 and TRBJ1-3; D might be TRBD1 (6 bases). Trimming removed 5 bases at V and 0 bases at J, with 17 bases between. The CDR3 totals 17 residues. The V gene's germline CDR1 is MNHNY and CDR2 SVGAGI (reference sequence).

The V and J genes are TRBV28 and TRBJ2-1; 9 bases agree with TRBD1. The V gene's germline CDR1 is MDHEN and CDR2 SYDVKM. This CDR3 is built from 15 residues. J gave up 9 bases and V 8 bases, and 14 bases lay outside the gene matches. The CDR3 is CASRASGQGSSEQFF. CDR3 sequence (DNA): TGTGCCAGCCGTGCCTCGGGACAGGGATCATCTGAGCAGTTCTTC.

The chain uses TRBV6-5 and TRBJ2-7, with a weak D call TRBD2 (6 bases). The germline V gene encodes CDR1 MNHEY and CDR2 SVGAGI. V shed 5 bases and J shed 1 base, with 15 bases lying between them. This CDR3 contains 15 residues. The CDR3 nucleotides are TGTGCCAGCAGTCCTGGGGGGTTACTTTCCTACGAGCAGTACTTC. This sequence encodes CASSPGGLLSYEQYF.

A word on this clone: This same CDR3 is encoded by further DNA sequences in the sample. V is TRBV2 and J is TRBJ1-5; TRBD1 aligns across 7 bases. Germline V CDR1 and CDR2: SNHLY, FYNNEI. This CDR3 is 15 amino acids long. The V and J ends lost 6 bases and 1 base, in that order; junction bases with no gene match: 6. The CDR3 DNA reads TGTGCCAGCAGCGCGGGACAGCTCAGCAATCAGCCCCAGCATTTT. This gives the protein CASSAGQLSNQPQHF.

The chain links TRBV2 to TRBJ2-1; 14 bases line up with TRBD2. The CDR3 runs 15 residues. V dropped 6 bases and J dropped 7; count of bases not matched to a gene: 5. Germline-derived CDR1 and CDR2 are SNHLY and FYNNEI. CDR3 region: CASRATSGGANEQFF. The DNA for the CDR3 is TGTGCCAGCAGAGCGACTAGCGGGGGGGCAAATGAGCAGTTCTTC. The entire variable domain, with the rest obtained from reference TRBV2 and TRBJ2-1, is as follows: EPEVTQTPSHQVTQMGQEVILRCVPISNHLYFYWYRQILGQKVEFLVSFYNNEISEKSEIFDDQFSVERPDGSNFTLKIRSTKLEDSAMYFCASRATSGGANEQFFGPGTRLTVL.

This chain joins TRBV5-1 and TRBJ1-2, with 7 positions matching TRBD1. CDR1 and CDR2 from the germline V gene are SGHRS and YFSETQ. This CDR3 is built from 16 residues. After removal of 4 bases from V and 7 bases from J, the junction contained 16 bases not matched to a gene. The DNA of the CDR3 is TGCGCCAGCAGCGTCCGACAGGGAATAAAGGTTGGTGGCTACACCTTC. Protein sequence: CASSVRQGIKVGGYTF.

The chain employs TRBV28 and TRBJ1-4; D is possibly TRBD1 (5 bases). Germline V CDR1 and CDR2: MDHEN, SYDVKM. The CDR3 runs to 15 residues. V was pared by 4 bases and J by 8 bases, with 17 bases between. CDR3 in amino acids: CASSSIPGFGEKLFF. CDR3 in DNA: TGTGCCAGCAGTTCAATCCCAGGGTTTGGCGAAAAACTGTTTTTT. The whole variable domain, filled in from reference TRBV28 and TRBJ1-4, reads DVKVTQSSRYLVKRTGEKVFLECVQDMDHENMFWYRQDPGLGLRLIYFSYDVKMKEKGDIPEGYSVSREKKERFSLILESASTNQTSMYLCASSSIPGFGEKLFFGSGTQLSVL.

This clone was recorded a few times. The CDR3 here is CASSPRTAEGYTF. CDR3 nucleotide sequence: TGTGCCAGCAGCCCTCGGACAGCGGAGGGCTACACCTTC. The chain carries TRBV7-8 and TRBJ1-2, with D perhaps matching TRBD1 (6 bases). CDR1 is SGHVS, CDR2 FQNEAQ, per germline. V was trimmed by 5 bases and J by 8 bases, leaving 15 bases between them. This CDR3 has 13 residues.

The chain combines TRBV21-1 with TRBJ2-2; TRBD2 reflects the table's D call only, with no check against the DNA. TRBV21-1 is classified as a pseudogene. This CDR3 has 17 residues. CDR3 bases: TGTGCCAGCAGCACTCAAGGACTAGCGGGGTATCGGGGGGAGCTGTTTTTT. Its protein is CASSTQGLAGYRGELFF.

The genes are TRBV5-4 and TRBJ2-7; TRBD2 aligns across 8 bases. The CDR3 sequence is 13 residues long. With V trimmed by 6 bases and J by 0 bases, 2 bases remained unmatched. Germline-derived CDR1 and CDR2 are SGHNT and YYREEE (reference sequence). The CDR3 DNA is TGTGCCAGCACCCTAGCGGGCTCCTACGAGCAGTACTTC. This gives the protein CASTLAGSYEQYF.

This sequence joins TRBV5-4 and TRBJ1-3; tentative D call: TRBD1 (6 bases). The V end lost 0 bases, the J end lost 4 bases, and 11 bases lay between the germline ends. The CDR3 sequence is 15 residues long. Germline CDR1 reads SGHNT; CDR2 reads YYREEE (reference sequence). The CDR3 spells CASSLDREYGNTIYF. CDR3 in DNA: TGTGCCAGCAGCTTGGACAGGGAGTACGGAAACACCATATATTTT.

There are a few counts of this clone. This sequence joins TRBV28 and TRBJ1-4; 7 bases align to TRBD1. J gave up 0 bases and V 4 bases, and 5 bases lay outside the gene matches. The germline V gene has CDR1 MDHEN and CDR2 SYDVKM. The CDR3 is 16 residues long. The CDR3 DNA reads as TGTGCCAGCAGTTCAGGGGGTGGAGCAACTAATGAAAAACTGTTTTTT. It translates to CASSSGGGATNEKLFF.

This clone was seen only once. This chain links TRBV28 with TRBJ2-7, with 9 bases identical to TRBD1. Unmatched junction bases numbered 9, after V lost 6 bases and J lost 6 bases. CDR1 is MDHEN and CDR2 is SYDVKM in the germline V gene. This CDR3 contains 14 residues. The CDR3 nucleotides are TGTGCCAGCAGCCCGAACAGGGGGCATGGCGAGCAGTACTTC. Amino acids: CASSPNRGHGEQYF.

The chain links TRBV28 to TRBJ2-2; 10 bases fit TRBD1. This CDR3 region has 14 residues. Germline lookup yields CDR1 MDHEN and CDR2 SYDVKM. With V trimmed by 6 bases and J by 4 bases, 2 bases remained unmatched. Here the CDR3 DNA reads TGTGCCAGCAGGGGACAGGGGCTCACCGGGGAGCTGTTTTTT. Encoded protein: CASRGQGLTGELFF.

The rearrangement joins TRBV28 to TRBJ2-7; 9 bases are a match to TRBD1. Trimming removed 6 bases from V and 2 bases from J; junction bases left unmatched: 5. Germline values: CDR1 MDHEN, CDR2 SYDVKM. This CDR3 contains 14 residues. CDR3 sequence (DNA): TGTGCCAGCAGGTCCGGGACAGGGCCCTACGAGCAGTACTTC. Its translation is CASRSGTGPYEQYF.

The chain has TRBV5-1 and TRBJ2-2; 7 bases fit TRBD2. The J segment lost 4 bases and the V segment lost 3 bases, leaving 6 bases of the junction unmatched. This CDR3 region has 15 residues. Germline CDR1 and CDR2: SGHRS and YFSETQ. CDR3 DNA sequence: TGCGCCAGCAGCTGGGGCGGGAGCGGCACCGGGGAGCTGTTTTTT. Translation: CASSWGGSGTGELFF.